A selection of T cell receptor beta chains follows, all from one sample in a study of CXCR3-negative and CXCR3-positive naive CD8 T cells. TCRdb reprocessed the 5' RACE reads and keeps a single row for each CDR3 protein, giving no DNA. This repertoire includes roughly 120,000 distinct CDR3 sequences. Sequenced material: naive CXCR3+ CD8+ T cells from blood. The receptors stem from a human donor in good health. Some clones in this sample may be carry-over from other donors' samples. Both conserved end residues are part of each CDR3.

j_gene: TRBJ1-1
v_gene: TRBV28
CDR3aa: CASSFPTFLGISSNTEAFF

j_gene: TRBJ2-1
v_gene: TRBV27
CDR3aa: CASSDGGLYNEQFF

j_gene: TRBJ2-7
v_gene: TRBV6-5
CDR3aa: CASSYSSVYEQYF

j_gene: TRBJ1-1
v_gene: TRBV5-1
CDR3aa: CASSLGTQLNTEAFF

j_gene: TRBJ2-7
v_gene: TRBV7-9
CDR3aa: CASSGRTGYEQYF

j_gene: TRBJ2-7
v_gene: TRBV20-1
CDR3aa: CSARGEWEASAYEQYF

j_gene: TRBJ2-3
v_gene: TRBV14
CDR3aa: CASSLAGVGVGTDTQYF

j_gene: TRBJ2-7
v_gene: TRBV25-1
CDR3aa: CASSERDNLYEQYF

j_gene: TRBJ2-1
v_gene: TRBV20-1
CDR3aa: CSANRDSDSNEQFF

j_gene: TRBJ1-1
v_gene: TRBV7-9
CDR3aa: CASSLVIREAFF

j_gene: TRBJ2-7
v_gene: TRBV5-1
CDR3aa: CASSPGQGFKYYEQYF

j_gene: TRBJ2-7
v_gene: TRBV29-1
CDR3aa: CSVSGGGETYEQYF

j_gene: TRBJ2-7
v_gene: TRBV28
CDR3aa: CASSLAGGGVEQYF

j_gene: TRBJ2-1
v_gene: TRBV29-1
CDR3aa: CSAVPVKYNEQFF